Described below is a single T cell receptor (beta chain) sequence and its context. The antigen is undetermined. These data come from a study of identical twins. Study-level points and caveats: Compared with models, monozygotic twins showed more out-of-frame TCR alpha sharing.

Healthy Caucasians alone served as donors. The CDR3 has 16 amino acids. V lost 0 bases and J 2 bases, leaving 14 bases between the germline ends. Germline loops: CDR1 SGHAT, CDR2 FQNNGV. TCRdb passed the 5' RACE reads through MiXCR, listing each CDR3 protein once. The sample lists fewer than 650,000 distinct CDR3 sequences, roughly 9.5% occurring once. The same sample was also studied in work on yellow fever vaccine responses in identical twins.

The sequenced sample consisted of PBMCs. J is TRBJ2-7 and V is TRBV11-2; D not resolved. The clonotype comes from a woman aged 18-35 years in good health. The chain's CDR3 is CASSLEVTWGTYEQYF. The CDR3 DNA reads as TGTGCCAGCAGCTTAGAGGTGACGTGGGGAACCTACGAGCAGTACTTC.